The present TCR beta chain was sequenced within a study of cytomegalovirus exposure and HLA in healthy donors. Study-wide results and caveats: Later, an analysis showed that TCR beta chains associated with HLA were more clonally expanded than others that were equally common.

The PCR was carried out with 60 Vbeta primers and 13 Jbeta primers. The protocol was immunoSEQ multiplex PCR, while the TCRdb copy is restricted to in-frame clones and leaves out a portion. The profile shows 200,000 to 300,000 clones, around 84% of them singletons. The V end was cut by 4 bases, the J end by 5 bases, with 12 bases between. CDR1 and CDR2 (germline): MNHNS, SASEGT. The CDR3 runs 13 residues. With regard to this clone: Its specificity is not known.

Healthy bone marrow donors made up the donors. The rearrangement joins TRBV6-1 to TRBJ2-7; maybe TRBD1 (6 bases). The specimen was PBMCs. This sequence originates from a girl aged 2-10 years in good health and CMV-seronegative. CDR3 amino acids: CASSANRVHEQYF. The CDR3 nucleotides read TGTGCCAGCAGTGCTAACAGGGTGCACGAGCAGTACTTC.